Listed below are T cell receptor beta chains from one sample, sequenced in a study of blood T cell repertoires in COVID-19. TCRdb's copy holds only in-frame clones and misses some; the assay was immunoSEQ multiplex PCR. The table has around 130,000 clones, 75% to 85% seen once. The sample taken for sequencing was peripheral blood. Receptors were obtained from a man at least 80 years old with acute or convalescent COVID-19. The conserved cysteine and the conserved F or W are not part of the CDR3 here.

CDR3,V
ASSLGRGLTEAF,TRBV7-9
ASSIQRGSQPQH,TRBV19
ASSVRTSGGAGELF,TRBV9
ASSIGQAGNGYT,TRBV5-1
ASSLRTGGYEQY,TRBV5-5
SVALAQNIQY,TRBV29-1
ATAPGGVGAQETQY,TRBV5-1
ASSPPGTGATYTGFYGYT,TRBV7-6
ASRTGPPYGYT,TRBV27
ASSLRDRGSPLH,TRBV5-1